This T cell receptor (beta chain) was documented in a study of T cells in Graves' hyperthyroidism and ophthalmopathy. Researchers took RNA transcripts and amplified the TCR beta CDR3 regions from them. Researchers ran a first-round RT-PCR on the TCR CDR3 using the HTBI primer set. TCRdb re-analysed the multiplex PCR reads in MiXCR, keeping a single row per CDR3 protein. The data contain 600,000 or so distinct CDR3 sequences, around 42% of them singletons. The J segment lost 6 bases and the V segment lost 7 bases, leaving 14 bases of the junction unmatched. Germline V gene lookup returns CDR1 LNHDA and CDR2 SQIVND (reference sequence). The CDR3 sequence is 16 residues long. Study-level findings and limits: Ophthalmopathy, as predicted by the model, came a median 6.5 months after the prediction. Classification by a 13 V-J model distinguished ophthalmopathy from stable hyperthyroidism. The majority of expanded thyroid clonotypes above 0.001 also appeared in blood.

As regards this clonotype: Its antigen is not known.

Hyperthyroidism, newly diagnosed and lasting under 2 months, affected patients aged 18 to 65. Sequenced material: peripheral blood or thyroid tissue (not recorded which). The clonotype comes from a woman under 30 with Graves' hyperthyroidism. This chain joins TRBV19 and TRBJ1-4, with 7 bases identical to TRBD1. The CDR3 sequence: CASNPGLGDSHEKLFF. Written as DNA, the CDR3 is TGTGCCAGTAACCCTGGATTGGGGGACAGCCATGAAAAACTGTTTTTT. Full variable domain (rest looked up from reference TRBV19 and TRBJ1-4): DGGITQSPKYLFRKEGQNVTLSCEQNLNHDAMYWYRQDPGQGLRLIYYSQIVNDFQKGDIAEGYSVSREKKESFPLTVTSAQKNPTAFYLCASNPGLGDSHEKLFFGSGTQLSVL.